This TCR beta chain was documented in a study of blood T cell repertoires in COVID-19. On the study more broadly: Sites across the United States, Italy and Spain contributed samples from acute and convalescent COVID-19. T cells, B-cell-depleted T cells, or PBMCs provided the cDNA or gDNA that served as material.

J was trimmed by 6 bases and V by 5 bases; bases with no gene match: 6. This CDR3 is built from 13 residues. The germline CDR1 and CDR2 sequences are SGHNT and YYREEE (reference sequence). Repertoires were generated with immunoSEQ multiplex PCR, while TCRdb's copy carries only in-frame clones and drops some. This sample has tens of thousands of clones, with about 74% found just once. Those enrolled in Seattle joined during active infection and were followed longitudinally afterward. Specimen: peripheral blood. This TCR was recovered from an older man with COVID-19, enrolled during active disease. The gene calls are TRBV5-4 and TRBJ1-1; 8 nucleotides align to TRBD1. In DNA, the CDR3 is TGTGCCAGCAGGCGTCAGGGGGCGGCTGAAGCTTTCTTT. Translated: CASRRQGAAEAFF.